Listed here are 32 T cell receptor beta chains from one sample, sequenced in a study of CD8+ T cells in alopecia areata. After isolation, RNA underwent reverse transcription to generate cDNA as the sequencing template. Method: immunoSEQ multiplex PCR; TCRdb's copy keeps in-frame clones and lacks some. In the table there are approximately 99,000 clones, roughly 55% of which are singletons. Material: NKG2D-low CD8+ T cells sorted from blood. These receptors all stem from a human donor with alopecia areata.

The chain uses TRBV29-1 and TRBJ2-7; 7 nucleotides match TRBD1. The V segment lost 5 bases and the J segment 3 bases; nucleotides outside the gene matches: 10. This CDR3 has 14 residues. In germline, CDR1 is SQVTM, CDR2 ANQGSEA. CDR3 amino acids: CSVPGDRDLYEQYF. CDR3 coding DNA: TGCAGCGTTCCTGGTGACAGGGATCTCTACGAGCAGTACTTC.

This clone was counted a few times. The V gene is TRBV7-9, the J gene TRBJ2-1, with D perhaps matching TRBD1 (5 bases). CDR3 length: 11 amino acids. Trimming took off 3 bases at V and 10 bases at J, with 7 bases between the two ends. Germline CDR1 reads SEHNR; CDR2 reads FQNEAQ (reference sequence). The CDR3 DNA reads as TGTGCCAGCAGCTTTAGGGGAGAGCAGTTCTTC. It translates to CASSFRGEQFF.

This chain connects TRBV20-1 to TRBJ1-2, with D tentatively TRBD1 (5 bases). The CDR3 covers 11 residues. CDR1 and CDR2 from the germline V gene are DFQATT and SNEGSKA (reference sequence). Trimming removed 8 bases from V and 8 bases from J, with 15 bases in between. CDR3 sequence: CSTAGGTGYTF. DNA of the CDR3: TGCAGTACCGCTGGGGGTACAGGCTACACCTTC.

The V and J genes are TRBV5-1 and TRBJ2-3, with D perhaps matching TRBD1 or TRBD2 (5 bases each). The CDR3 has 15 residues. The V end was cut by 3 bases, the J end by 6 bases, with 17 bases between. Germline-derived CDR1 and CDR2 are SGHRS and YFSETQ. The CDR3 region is CASSSGPATYDTQYF. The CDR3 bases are TGCGCCAGCAGCTCGGGACCCGCTACGTACGATACGCAGTATTTT. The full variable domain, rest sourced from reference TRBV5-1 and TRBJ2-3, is KAGVTQTPRYLIKTRGQQVTLSCSPISGHRSVSWYQQTPGQGLQFLFEYFSETQRNKGNFPGRFSGRQFSNSRSEMNVSTLELGDSALYLCASSSGPATYDTQYFGPGTRLTVL.

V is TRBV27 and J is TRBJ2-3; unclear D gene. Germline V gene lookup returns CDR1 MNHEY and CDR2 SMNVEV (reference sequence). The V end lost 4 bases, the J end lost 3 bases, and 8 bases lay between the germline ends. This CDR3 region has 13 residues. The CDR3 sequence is CASSSGTTDTQYF. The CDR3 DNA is TGTGCCAGCAGTTCAGGAACAACAGATACGCAGTATTTT.

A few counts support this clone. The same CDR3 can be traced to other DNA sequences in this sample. This CDR3 is CASSQGNQPQHF. The CDR3 DNA reads TGCGCCAGCAGCCAAGGAAATCAGCCCCAGCATTTT. The V call is TRBV4-1, the J call TRBJ1-5; unclear D gene. V was cut by 1 base and J by 4 bases, with 2 bases left in between. Germline V gene lookup returns CDR1 MGHRA and CDR2 YSYEKL. The CDR3 extends over 12 amino acids.

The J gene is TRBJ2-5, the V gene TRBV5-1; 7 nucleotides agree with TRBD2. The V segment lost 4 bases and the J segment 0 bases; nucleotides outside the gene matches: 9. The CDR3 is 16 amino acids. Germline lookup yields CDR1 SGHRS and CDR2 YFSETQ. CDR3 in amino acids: CASSPIAGLYQETQYF. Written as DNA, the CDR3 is TGCGCCAGCAGCCCCATAGCGGGCTTGTACCAAGAGACCCAGTACTTC.

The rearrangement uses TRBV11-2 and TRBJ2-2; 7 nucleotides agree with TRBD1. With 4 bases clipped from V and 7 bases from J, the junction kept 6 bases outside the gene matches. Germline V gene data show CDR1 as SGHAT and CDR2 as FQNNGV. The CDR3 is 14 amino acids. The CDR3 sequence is CASSSDTGVGELFF. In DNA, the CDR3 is TGTGCCAGCAGCTCAGATACAGGGGTCGGGGAGCTGTTTTTT.

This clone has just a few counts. The CDR3 region has the DNA TGTGCCAGCAGCAAAGAGACCGTCCTGAAGACCGGGGAGCTGTTTTTT. Protein product: CASSKETVLKTGELFF. V is TRBV21-1 and J is TRBJ2-2. TRBV21-1 is given as a pseudogene. CDR3 length: 16 amino acids.

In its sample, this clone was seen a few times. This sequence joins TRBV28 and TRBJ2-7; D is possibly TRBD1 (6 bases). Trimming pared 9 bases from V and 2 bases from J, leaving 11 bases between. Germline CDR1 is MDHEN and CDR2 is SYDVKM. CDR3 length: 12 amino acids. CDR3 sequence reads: CASKTGTYEQYF. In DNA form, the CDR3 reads TGTGCCAGTAAGACAGGAACCTACGAGCAGTACTTC.

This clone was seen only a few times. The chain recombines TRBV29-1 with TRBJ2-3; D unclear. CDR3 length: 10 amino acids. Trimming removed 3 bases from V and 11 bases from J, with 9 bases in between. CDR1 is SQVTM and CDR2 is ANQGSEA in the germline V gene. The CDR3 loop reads CSVDVTMQYF. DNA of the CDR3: TGCAGCGTTGACGTGACGATGCAGTATTTT.

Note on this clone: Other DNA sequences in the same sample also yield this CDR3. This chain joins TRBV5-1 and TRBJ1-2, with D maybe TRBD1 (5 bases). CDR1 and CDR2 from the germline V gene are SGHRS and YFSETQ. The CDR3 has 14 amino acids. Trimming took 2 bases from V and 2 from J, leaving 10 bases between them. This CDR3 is CASSLQDVNYGYTF. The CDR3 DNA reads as TGCGCCAGCAGCTTACAGGACGTAAACTATGGCTACACCTTC.

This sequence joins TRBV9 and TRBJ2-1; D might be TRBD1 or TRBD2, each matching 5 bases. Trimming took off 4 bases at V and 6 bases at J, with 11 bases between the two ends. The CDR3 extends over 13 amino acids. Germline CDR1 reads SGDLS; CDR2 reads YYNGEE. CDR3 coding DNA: TGTGCCAGCAGCTCCTCGGGGCCCAATGAGCAGTTCTTC. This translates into CASSSSGPNEQFF.

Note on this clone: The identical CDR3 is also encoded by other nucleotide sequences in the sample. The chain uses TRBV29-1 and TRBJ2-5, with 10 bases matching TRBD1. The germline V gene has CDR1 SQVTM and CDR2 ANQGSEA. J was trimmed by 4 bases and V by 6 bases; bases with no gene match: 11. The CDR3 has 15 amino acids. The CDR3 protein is CSVFLGTGEVETQYF. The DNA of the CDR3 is TGCAGCGTATTCCTGGGGACAGGGGAGGTAGAGACCCAGTACTTC.

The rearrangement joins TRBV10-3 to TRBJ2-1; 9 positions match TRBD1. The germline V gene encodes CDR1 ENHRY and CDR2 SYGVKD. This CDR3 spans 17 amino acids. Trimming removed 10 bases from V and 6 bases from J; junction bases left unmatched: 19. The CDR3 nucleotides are TGTGCCACCGGCCGGTTGGGACAGGGCGGGAGTGGCAATGAGCAGTTCTTC. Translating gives CATGRLGQGGSGNEQFF.

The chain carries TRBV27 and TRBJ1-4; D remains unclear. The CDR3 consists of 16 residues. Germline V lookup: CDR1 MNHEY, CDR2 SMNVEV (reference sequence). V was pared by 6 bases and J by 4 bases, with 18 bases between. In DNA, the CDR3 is TGTGCCAGCAGCCCCCTTCGCGGAGGGAGTAATGAAAAACTGTTTTTT. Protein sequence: CASSPLRGGSNEKLFF.

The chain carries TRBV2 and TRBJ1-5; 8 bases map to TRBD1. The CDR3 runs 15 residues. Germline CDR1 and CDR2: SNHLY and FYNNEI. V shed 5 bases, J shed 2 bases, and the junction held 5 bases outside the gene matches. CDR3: CASSPTGEGNQPQHF. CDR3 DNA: TGTGCCAGCAGTCCGACAGGGGAGGGCAATCAGCCCCAGCATTTT.

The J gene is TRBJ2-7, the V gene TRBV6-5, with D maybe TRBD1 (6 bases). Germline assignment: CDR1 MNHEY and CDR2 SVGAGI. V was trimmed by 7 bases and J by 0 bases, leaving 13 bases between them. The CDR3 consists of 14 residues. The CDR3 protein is CASTWTESSYEQYF. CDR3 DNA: TGTGCCAGCACTTGGACAGAAAGCTCCTACGAGCAGTACTTC.

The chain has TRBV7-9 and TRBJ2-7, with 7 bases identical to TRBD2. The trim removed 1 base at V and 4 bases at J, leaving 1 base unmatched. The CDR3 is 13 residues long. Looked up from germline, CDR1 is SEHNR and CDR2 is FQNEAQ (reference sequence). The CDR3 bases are TGTGCCAGCAGCTTAGTGGGGGGGTACGAGCAGTACTTC. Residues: CASSLVGGYEQYF.

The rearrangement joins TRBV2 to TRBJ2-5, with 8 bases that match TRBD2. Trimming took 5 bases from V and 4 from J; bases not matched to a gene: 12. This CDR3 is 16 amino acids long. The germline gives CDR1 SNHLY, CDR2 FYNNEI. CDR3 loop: CASSRPVSGIVETQYF. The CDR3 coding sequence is TGTGCCAGCAGTCGCCCCGTTAGCGGGATTGTAGAGACCCAGTACTTC. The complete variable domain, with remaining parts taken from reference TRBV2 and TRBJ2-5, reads EPEVTQTPSHQVTQMGQEVILRCVPISNHLYFYWYRQILGQKVEFLVSFYNNEISEKSEIFDDQFSVERPDGSNFTLKIRSTKLEDSAMYFCASSRPVSGIVETQYFGPGTRLLVL.

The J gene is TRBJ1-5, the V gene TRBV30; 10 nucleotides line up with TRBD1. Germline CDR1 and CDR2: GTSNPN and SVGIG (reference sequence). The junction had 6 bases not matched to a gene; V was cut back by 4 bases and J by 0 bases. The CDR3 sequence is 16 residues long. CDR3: CAWTRQGATSNQPQHF. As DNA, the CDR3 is TGTGCCTGGACACGACAGGGGGCAACTAGCAATCAGCCCCAGCATTTT.

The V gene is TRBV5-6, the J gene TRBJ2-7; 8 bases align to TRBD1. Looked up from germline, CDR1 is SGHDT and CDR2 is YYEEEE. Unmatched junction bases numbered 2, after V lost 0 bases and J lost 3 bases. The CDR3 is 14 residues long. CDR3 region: CASSLAGGFYEQYF. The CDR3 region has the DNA TGTGCCAGCAGCTTGGCAGGGGGCTTCTACGAGCAGTACTTC.

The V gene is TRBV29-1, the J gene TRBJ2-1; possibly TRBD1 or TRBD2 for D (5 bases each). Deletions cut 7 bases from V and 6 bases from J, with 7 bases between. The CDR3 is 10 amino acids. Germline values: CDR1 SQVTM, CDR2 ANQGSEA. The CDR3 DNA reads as TGCAGCGCTGGGACCAATGAGCAGTTCTTC. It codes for CSAGTNEQFF.

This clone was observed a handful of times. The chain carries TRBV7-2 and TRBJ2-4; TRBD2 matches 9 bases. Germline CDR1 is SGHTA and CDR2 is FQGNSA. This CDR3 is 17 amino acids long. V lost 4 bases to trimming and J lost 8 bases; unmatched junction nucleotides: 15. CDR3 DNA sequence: TGTGCCAGCAGCTCGCCGGGACTAGCACTACTCATGGACATTCAGTACTTC. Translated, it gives CASSSPGLALLMDIQYF. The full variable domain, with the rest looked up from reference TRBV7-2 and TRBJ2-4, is GAGVSQSPSNKVTEKGKDVELRCDPISGHTALYWYRQSLGQGLEFLIYFQGNSAPDKSGLPSDRFSAERTGGSVSTLTIQRTQQEDSAVYLCASSSPGLALLMDIQYFGAGTRLSVL.

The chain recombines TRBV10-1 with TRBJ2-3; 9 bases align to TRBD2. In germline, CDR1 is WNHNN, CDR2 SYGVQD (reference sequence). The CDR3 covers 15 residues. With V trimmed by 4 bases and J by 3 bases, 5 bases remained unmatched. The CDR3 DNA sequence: TGCGCCAGCAGTGTCGTAGCGGGAGCGACAGATACGCAGTATTTT. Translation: CASSVVAGATDTQYF.

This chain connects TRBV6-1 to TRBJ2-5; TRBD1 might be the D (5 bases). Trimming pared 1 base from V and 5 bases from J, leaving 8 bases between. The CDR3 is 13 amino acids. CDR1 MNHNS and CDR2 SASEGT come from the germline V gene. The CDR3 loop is CASSEEGAETQYF. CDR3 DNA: TGTGCCAGCAGTGAAGAAGGGGCCGAGACCCAGTACTTC.

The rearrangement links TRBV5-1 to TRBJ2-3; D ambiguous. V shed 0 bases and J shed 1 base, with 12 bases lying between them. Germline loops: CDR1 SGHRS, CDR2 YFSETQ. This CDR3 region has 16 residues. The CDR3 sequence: CASSLVQWQGTDTQYF. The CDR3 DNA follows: TGCGCCAGCAGCTTGGTGCAATGGCAGGGCACAGATACGCAGTATTTT.

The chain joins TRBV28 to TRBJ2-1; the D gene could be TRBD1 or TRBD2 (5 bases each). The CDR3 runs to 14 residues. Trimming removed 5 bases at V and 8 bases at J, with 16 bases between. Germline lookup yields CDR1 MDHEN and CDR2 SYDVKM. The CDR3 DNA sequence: TGTGCCAGCAGTCCCGATGGGACCGGAGATGAGCAGTTCTTC. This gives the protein CASSPDGTGDEQFF.

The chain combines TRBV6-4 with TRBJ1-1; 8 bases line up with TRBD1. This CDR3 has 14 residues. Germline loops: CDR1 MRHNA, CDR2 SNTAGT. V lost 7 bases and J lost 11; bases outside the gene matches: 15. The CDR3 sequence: CASTLGQVPAGAFF. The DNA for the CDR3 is TGTGCCAGCACCTTGGGACAGGTCCCCGCGGGGGCTTTCTTT.

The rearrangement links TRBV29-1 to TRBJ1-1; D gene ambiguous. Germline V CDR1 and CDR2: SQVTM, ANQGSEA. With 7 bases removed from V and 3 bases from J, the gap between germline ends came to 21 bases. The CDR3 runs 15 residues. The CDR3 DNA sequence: TGCAGCGCGGAGGGAGGGCGCGGATGGGACACTGAAGCTTTCTTT. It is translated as CSAEGGRGWDTEAFF.

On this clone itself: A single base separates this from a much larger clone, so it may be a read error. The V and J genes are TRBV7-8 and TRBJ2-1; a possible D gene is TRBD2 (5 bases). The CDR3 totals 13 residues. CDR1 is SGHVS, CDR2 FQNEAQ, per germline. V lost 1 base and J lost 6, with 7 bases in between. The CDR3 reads CASSLGLANEQFF. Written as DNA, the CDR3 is TGTGCCAGCAGCTTAGGCCTAGCCAATGAGCAGTTCTTC.

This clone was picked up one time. As DNA, the CDR3 is TGTGCCAGCAGTTACCGGGACGTCTCCTACGAGCAGTACTTC. This encodes CASSYRDVSYEQYF. The chain carries TRBV6-5 and TRBJ2-7; the D gene could be TRBD1 or TRBD2 (5 bases each). This CDR3 contains 14 residues. Trimming took 2 bases from V and 0 from J, leaving 8 bases between them. Germline CDR1 MNHEY, CDR2 SVGAGI.